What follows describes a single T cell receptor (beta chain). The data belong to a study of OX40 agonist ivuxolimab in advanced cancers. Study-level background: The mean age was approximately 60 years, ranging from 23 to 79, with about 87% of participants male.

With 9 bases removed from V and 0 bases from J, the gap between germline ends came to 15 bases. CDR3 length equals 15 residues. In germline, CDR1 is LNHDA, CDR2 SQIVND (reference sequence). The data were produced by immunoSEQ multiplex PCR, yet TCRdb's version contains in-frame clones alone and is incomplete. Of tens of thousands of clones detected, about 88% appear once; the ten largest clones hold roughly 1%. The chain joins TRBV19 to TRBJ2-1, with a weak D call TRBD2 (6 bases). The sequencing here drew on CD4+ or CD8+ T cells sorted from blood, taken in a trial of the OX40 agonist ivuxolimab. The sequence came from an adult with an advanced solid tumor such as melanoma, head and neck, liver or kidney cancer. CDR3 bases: TGTGCCAGCTGGGACTTCTTTTTCTCCTACAATGAGCAGTTCTTC. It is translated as CASWDFFFSYNEQFF.